This T cell receptor (beta chain) is drawn from a study of cytomegalovirus exposure and HLA in healthy donors (TCRdb year 2017). General notes on the study: An earlier analysis of some 550 of the donors reported roughly 270 Gb of sequence data and more than 90 million unique TCR beta sequences from about 180 million T cells. The genetic ancestry cluster associated with self-reported Caucasian donors included about 81% of the roughly 360 genotyped donors. Because of strong linkage in the cohort, a handful of DR-DQ haplotypes were treated as single units for association and clustering. On average, 235,054 unique TCR beta nucleotide sequences were sequenced per donor among 398 genotyped donors of the cohort, with roughly 18% of those sequences being non-productive. An earlier analysis of roughly 600 of the donors used high-throughput TCR beta sequencing to judge whether each TCR beta V gene segment behaved as functional or pseudogenic. A later genetic analysis used genome-wide SNP genotypes for about 60% of the 666 donors, treating that subset as a discovery cohort. Roughly 300 gigabases of sequencing data and some 85 million unique TCR sequences were included in an early release covering 550 to 650 HLA-typed donors. Along with the roughly 610-subject first cohort, a separate validation cohort of over a hundred different subjects was used. Donor age, sex, ethnicity and CMV serostatus were collected together with the repertoire data. Both class I and class II loci were covered by HLA typing, at four-digit resolution. The T cell repertoires of 670 or so subjects were profiled by immunosequencing and related to cytomegalovirus serostatus. Rather than using new phenotypic data, the later analysis identified candidate immune exposures from TCR beta sequences and from how often those sequences occurred across donors. Every discovery cohort repertoire had been produced on one sequencing platform. Typing coverage varied by locus: roughly 629-640 donors for A, B, C, DRB1 and DQB1; 522 for DQA1; nearly 610 for DPA1; approximately 490 for DPB1. The study aimed to test whether signatures of past pathogen exposure could be identified by cataloging public T cell receptors. A later analysis re-examined previously published TCR beta repertoires from more than 550 donors and added high-resolution HLA genotyping to investigate patterns of TCR occurrence. The study combined high-throughput TCR immunosequencing, statistical association of individual TCRs with disease status, and machine learning to predict cytomegalovirus infection status.

In total, approximately 610 healthy bone marrow donors made up the cohort. At the time of sampling, every cohort member was nominally healthy, though immune exposures that went unrecorded were likely present. The donor tested CMV seropositive, placing the donor among the roughly 270 seropositive members of the cohort. Each donor provided a peripheral blood sample, and peripheral blood mononuclear cells were used for TCR beta sequencing. The Qiagen DNeasy Blood Extraction Kit was used to extract genomic DNA from the blood cell samples. The full study reports these points: According to the authors, the approach could potentially be generalized to other disease states and immunological phenotypes. The classifier was reported to diagnose cytomegalovirus status with high specificity and sensitivity in both the original and validation cohorts. Presence/absence analyses assumed roughly uniform sequencing depth across donors, an assumption that may not hold. At a false discovery rate of 0.05, a later analysis linked some 17,000 TCR beta sequences to specific HLA alleles. In a later analysis, several top co-occurrence clusters were reported to appear linked to parvovirus B19, influenza, CMV and Epstein-Barr virus. Because the 87-base-pair reads could not distinguish some IMGT-functional V segments, including TRBV6-2 and TRBV6-3, those segments were excluded. Linkage disequilibrium might explain the correlated functional status among segregating V segments, but an unknown experimental factor could not be ruled out. When HLA alleles, especially DR and DQ, strongly co-occurred, attributing TCR associations to individual alleles was difficult. V-gene and J-gene trimming of TCR beta chains was associated with a missense DCLRE1C variant in a later genetic analysis, and the association was replicated in an independent cohort. In vitro tests confirmed that a few of the cytomegalovirus-associated TCR beta chains recognize cytomegalovirus antigens. A later analysis found that TCR association rates varied across HLA loci, with DRB1 alleles showing the most associated TCRs and HLA-C alleles the fewest. In an earlier analysis of about 550 of the donors, most TCR beta V segments were observed in productive rearrangements about 87% or about 30% of the time, broadly matching IMGT annotations. Compared with the 666-donor mean, donors in an Asian-associated ancestry cluster had fewer N-insertions in productive TCRs, according to a later genetic analysis. Across donors, most TCR sequences were observed very rarely, whereas some public TCRs were present in many individuals. In a later analysis, HLA-associated TCR beta chains showed more clonal expansion and lower generation probabilities than non-associated chains that were equally common. The only immune exposure information available for the cohort was CMV serostatus. The study gave a list of 150 to 200 TCR beta chains associated with cytomegalovirus. A further reported finding was that TCR beta sequences accurately predicted the HLA-A and HLA-B alleles for most subjects in the first cohort. Because HLA typing was unavailable for some donors at each locus, only the typed subset was used in association tests. In a later analysis, most CMV-associated TCR beta chains were found to appear HLA-restricted, with HLA associations seemingly driven largely by CMV exposure. Fewer than 20 rarely observed V segments, including chromosome 9 orphons, were excluded from the earlier analysis of about 500 of the donors because counts were too low. In this cohort, only TCR beta chains were sequenced, and detectable features were limited by the absence of alpha or paired-chain data. A cluster of highly shared sequence variants was judged likely to represent a technical artifact of the sequencing pipeline.

To prepare the library, the immunoSEQ multiplex PCR assay was applied. For the multiplex PCR, a mixture combining 60 forward primers for TCR Vbeta segments and 13 reverse primers for TCR Jbeta segments was used. Amplification of the CDR3 region of rearranged TCR beta genes was performed with a multiplex PCR assay on genomic DNA. Amplified TCR beta libraries were sequenced as 87-base-pair reads on the Illumina HiSeq System. In the original analysis: A later analysis counted around 72 million unique TCR beta chains across the 666 repertoires, and 10 million to 12 million of these chains were shared by at least two donors. A nearest-neighbor algorithm error-corrected the raw reads and collapsed the reads into unique sequences, merging closely related sequences to remove PCR and sequencing errors. CDR3 sequences were aligned to IMGT reference sequences to assign V, D and J gene segments. For a sequence to be retained, a match of at least six nucleotides to both a V gene segment and a J gene segment was required. Rearrangements were called productive when the CDR3 lacked stop codons and stayed in frame with V and J; all others were non-productive. CDR3 was defined according to IMGT convention as the region running from the second conserved V-encoded cysteine to the conserved J-encoded phenylalanine. Sequences without an unambiguous match to a single V gene segment were excluded from the earlier analysis of approximately 600 of the donors. In an earlier analysis of 587 of the donors, V segments were called functional above 56.7% productive rearrangements and were called segregating when the between-donor standard deviation exceeded 5%. To diagnose cytomegalovirus status from the catalog of TCR beta chain sequences, a statistical classification framework was built. In a later analysis, TCR nucleotide sequences were compared against IMGT/GENE-DB human TR gene sequences so that V and J genes could be assigned. The TCRdist pipeline was used in a later analysis to assign CDR3 sequences and most-parsimonious VDJ recombination scenarios. In a later analysis, each TCR beta chain was defined by its CDR3 amino acid sequence together with its V-gene family, and reads without a unique V-gene family were excluded. To address suspected cross-contamination and a sequencing artifact, a later analysis removed under 600 highly shared, low-generation-probability nucleotide sequences. In a later analysis, a clonal expansion index was calculated for each public chain from normalized within-repertoire ranks of inferred template counts. In a later analysis, generation probabilities were computed with a VDJ recombination model fitted to out-of-frame rearrangements, and the resulting probabilities were checked against IGoR. In a later analysis, hypergeometric tests were used to score TCR-TCR, TCR-HLA and TCR-CMV co-occurrence, with a repertoire-size bias correction applied to TCR pairs. A later analysis estimated false discovery rates by permuting HLA or CMV assignments 20 times. A later analysis grouped co-occurring TCRs with DBSCAN, adding TCRdist sequence similarity when clustering within HLA-allele-positive subsets. Repertoires with fewer than 30,000 or more than 120,000 public chains, plus five repertoires with anomalous nucleotide sharing, were excluded from co-occurrence clustering. TCRdb took over this immuneACCESS table, retaining in-frame rearrangements with V and J assigned. Such tables are incomplete; in checked studies, under half of the missing clones stem from an unresolved V gene, and the remainder is unexplained. From that table come the V and J calls and clone size; the DNA was used to work out D and trimming. The sample table lists about 300,000 clones, approximately 90% of them with a count of one. The ten largest clonotypes hold roughly 4% of the sample.

Via the germline V gene (reference sequence), CDR1 is SEHNR and CDR2 FQNEAQ. V drops 2 bases and J drops 2 bases, leaving 19 bases in between. Its CDR3 holds 17 amino acids, cysteine through phenylalanine. Only the CDR3 part of the read is kept: 51 bases, read in frame from the first base. Comment on this clone: The antigen this receptor binds is unknown. Base qualities were left out, and no much larger clone turns up one base away.

The chain is encoded by TRBV7-9 joined to TRBJ2-7; possibly the D gene is TRBD1, per 7 matching bases. The receptor's source is a man aged 35 to 55 in good health and CMV-seropositive. Sequencing input: PBMCs. This receptor carries the CDR3 CASSLWRDSRGTYEQYF. The DNA is as follows: TGTGCCAGCAGCTTATGGCGGGACAGCCGGGGCACCTACGAGCAGTACTTC.